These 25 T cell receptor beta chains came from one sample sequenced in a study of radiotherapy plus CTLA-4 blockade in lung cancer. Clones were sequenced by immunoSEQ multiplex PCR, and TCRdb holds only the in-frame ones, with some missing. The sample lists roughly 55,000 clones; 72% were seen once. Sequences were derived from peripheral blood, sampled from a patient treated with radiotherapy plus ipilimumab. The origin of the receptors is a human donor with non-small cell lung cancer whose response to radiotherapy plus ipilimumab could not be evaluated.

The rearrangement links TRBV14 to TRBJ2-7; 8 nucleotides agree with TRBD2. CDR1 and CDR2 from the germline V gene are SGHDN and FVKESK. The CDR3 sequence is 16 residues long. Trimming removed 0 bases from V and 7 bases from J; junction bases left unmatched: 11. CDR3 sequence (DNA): TGTGCCAGCAGCCAAGATCCCGGGACTAGGGCCTGGGAGCAGTACTTC. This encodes CASSQDPGTRAWEQYF.

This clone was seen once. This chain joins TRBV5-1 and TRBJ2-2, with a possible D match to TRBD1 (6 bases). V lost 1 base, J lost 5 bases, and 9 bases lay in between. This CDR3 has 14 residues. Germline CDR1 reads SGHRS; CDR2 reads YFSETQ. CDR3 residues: CASSLSQGTGELFF. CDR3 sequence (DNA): TGCGCCAGCAGCTTGTCGCAGGGGACCGGGGAGCTGTTTTTT.

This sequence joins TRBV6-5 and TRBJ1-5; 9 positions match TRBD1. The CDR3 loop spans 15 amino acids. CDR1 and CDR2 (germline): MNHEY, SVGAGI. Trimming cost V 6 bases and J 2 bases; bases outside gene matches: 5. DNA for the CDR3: TGTGCCAGCAGCGTAACAGGGGGCGGCAATCAGCCCCAGCATTTT. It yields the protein CASSVTGGGNQPQHF.

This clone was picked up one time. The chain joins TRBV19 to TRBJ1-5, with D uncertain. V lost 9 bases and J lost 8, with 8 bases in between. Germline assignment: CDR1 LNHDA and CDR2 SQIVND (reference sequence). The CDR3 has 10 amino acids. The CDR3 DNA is TGTGCCAGCGAGAATAAGCCCCAGCATTTT. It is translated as CASENKPQHF.

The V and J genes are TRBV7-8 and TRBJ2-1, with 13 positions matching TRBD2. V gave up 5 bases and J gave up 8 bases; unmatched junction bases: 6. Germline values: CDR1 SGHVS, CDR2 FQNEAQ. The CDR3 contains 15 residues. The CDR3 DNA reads TGTGCCAGCAGCCAGGGGACTAGCGGGGTCCATGAGCAGTTCTTC. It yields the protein CASSQGTSGVHEQFF.

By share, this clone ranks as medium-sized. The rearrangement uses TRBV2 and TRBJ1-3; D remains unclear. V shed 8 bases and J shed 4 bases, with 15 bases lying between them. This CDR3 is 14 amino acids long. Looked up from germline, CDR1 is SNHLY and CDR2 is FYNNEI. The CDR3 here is CASLGEVSGNTIYF. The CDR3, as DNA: TGTGCCAGCCTCGGCGAAGTTAGCGGAAACACCATATATTTT. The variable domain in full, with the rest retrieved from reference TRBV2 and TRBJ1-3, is EPEVTQTPSHQVTQMGQEVILRCVPISNHLYFYWYRQILGQKVEFLVSFYNNEISEKSEIFDDQFSVERPDGSNFTLKIRSTKLEDSAMYFCASLGEVSGNTIYFGEGSWLTVV.

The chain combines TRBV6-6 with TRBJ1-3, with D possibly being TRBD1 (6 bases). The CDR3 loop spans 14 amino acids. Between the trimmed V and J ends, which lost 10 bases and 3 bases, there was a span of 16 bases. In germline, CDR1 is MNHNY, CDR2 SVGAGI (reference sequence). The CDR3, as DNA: TGTGCCACAGCGGGGGGGCGCTTTGGAAACACCATATATTTT. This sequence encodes CATAGGRFGNTIYF.

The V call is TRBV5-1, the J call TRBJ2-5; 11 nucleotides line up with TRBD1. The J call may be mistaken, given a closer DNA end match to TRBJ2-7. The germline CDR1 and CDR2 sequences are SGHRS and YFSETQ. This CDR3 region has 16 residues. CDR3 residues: CASSFGPGQGGYEQYF. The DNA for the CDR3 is TGCGCCAGCAGCTTTGGACCGGGACAGGGGGGCTACGAGCAGTACTTC.

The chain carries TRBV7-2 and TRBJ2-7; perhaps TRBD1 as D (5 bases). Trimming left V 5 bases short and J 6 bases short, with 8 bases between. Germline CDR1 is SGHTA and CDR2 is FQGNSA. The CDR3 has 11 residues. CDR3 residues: CASSRQGEQYF. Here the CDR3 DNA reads TGTGCCAGCAGCAGGCAGGGCGAGCAGTACTTC.

The CDR3 protein is CSLWDRTSYNEQFF. In nucleotides, the CDR3 is TGCAGCCTTTGGGACAGGACCTCCTACAATGAGCAGTTCTTC. The V and J genes are TRBV29-1 and TRBJ2-1; 8 bases are shared with TRBD1. J gave up 0 bases and V 8 bases, and 6 bases lay outside the gene matches. The germline CDR1 and CDR2 sequences are SQVTM and ANQGSEA. CDR3 size: 14 residues.

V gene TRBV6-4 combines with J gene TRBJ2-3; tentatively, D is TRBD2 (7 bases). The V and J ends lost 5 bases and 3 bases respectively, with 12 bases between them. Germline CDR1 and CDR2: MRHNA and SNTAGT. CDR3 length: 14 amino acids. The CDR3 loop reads CASSKAGQTDTQYF. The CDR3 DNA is TGTGCCAGCAGTAAAGCGGGACAAACAGATACGCAGTATTTT.

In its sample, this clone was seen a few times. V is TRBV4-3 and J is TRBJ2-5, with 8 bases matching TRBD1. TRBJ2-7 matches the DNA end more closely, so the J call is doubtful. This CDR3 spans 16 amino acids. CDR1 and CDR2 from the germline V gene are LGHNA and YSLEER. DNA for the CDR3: TGCGCCAGCAGCCAAGATGACTGGACAGGGTCCTACGAGCAGTACTTC. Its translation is CASSQDDWTGSYEQYF.

CDR3 coding DNA: TGTGCCAGCAGTTATCCAGGGGAGAACACTGAAGCTTTCTTT. Translated, it gives CASSYPGENTEAFF. This chain links TRBV6-6 with TRBJ1-1, with D perhaps matching TRBD1 (6 bases). Per the germline V gene, CDR1 is MNHNY and CDR2 is SVGAGI (reference sequence). The CDR3 consists of 14 residues. V lost 3 bases and J lost 1, with 9 bases in between.

CDR3 residues: CASTSTVSYEQYF. The DNA for the CDR3 is TGTGCCAGCACCTCGACAGTCTCCTACGAGCAGTACTTC. The V and J genes are TRBV11-3 and TRBJ2-7; a weak D match, TRBD1 (5 bases). The germline CDR1 and CDR2 sequences are SGHNT and YENEEA. The CDR3 sequence is 13 residues long. V was pared by 7 bases and J by 0 bases, with 10 bases between. Full variable domain (remainder filled in from reference TRBV11-3 and TRBJ2-7): EAGVVQSPRYKIIEKKQPVAFWCNPISGHNTLYWYLQNLGQGPELLIRYENEEAVDDSQLPKDRFSAERLKGVDSTLKIQPAELGDSAVYLCASTSTVSYEQYFGPGTRLTVT.

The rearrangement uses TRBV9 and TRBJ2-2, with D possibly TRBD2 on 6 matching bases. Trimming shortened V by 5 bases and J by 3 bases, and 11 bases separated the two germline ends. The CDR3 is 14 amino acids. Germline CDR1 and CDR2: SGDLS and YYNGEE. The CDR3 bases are TGTGCCAGCAGAGGACTATTAGACACCGGGGAGCTGTTTTTT. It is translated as CASRGLLDTGELFF.

In DNA, the CDR3 is TGTGCCAGCAGCGTGAAACTTAGCCCTGGGGCCAACGTCCTGACTTTC. Its protein product is CASSVKLSPGANVLTF. The chain uses TRBV7-2 and TRBJ2-6; D call uncertain. Trimming stripped 5 bases from V and 2 bases from J, with 13 bases between. Germline V gives CDR1 SGHTA, CDR2 FQGNSA. This CDR3 is 16 amino acids long.

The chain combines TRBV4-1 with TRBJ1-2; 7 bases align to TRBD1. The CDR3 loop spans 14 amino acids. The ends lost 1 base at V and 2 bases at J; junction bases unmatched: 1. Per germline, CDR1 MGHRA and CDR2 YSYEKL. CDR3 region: CASSQATGNYGYTF. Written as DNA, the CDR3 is TGCGCCAGCAGCCAAGCGACAGGGAACTATGGCTACACCTTC.

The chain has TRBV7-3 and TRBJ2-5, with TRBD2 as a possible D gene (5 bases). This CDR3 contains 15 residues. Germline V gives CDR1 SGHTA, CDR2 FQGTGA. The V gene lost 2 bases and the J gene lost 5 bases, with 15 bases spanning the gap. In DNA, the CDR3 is TGTGCCAGCAGCTTACGGGCCGGGGTAAGGGAGACCCAGTACTTC. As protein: CASSLRAGVRETQYF.

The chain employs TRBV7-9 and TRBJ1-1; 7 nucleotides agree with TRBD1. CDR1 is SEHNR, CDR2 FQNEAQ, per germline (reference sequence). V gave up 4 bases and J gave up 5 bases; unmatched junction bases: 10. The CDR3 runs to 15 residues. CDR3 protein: CASSSGGGRGTEAFF. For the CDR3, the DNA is TGTGCCAGCAGCTCGGGAGGGGGCCGGGGGACTGAAGCTTTCTTT. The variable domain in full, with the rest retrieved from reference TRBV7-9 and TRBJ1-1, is DTGVSQNPRHKITKRGQNVTFRCDPISEHNRLYWYRQTLGQGPEFLTYFQNEAQLEKSRLLSDRFSAERPKGSFSTLEIQRTEQGDSAMYLCASSSGGGRGTEAFFGQGTRLTVV.

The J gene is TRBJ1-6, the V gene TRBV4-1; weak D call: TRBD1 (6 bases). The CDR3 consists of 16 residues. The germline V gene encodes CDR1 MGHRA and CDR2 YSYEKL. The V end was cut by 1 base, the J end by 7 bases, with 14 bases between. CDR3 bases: TGCGCCAGCAGCCAAGGTATTTACAGGGAAAATTCACCCCTCCACTTT. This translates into CASSQGIYRENSPLHF.

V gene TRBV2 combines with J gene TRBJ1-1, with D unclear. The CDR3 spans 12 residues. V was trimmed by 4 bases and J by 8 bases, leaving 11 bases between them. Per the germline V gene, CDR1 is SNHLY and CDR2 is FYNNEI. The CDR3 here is CASSVMAREAFF. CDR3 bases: TGTGCCAGCAGTGTCATGGCCAGGGAAGCTTTCTTT.

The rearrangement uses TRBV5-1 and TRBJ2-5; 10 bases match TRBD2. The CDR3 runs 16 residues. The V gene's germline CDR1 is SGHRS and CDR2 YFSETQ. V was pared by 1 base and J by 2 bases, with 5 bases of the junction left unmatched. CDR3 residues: CASSLKAGGSQETQYF. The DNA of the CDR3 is TGCGCCAGCAGCTTGAAAGCGGGGGGGTCGCAAGAGACCCAGTACTTC.

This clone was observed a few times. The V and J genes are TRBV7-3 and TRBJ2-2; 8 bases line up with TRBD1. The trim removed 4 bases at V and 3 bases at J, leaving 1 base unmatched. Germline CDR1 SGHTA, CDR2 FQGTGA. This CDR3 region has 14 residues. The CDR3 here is CASSSGGDTGELFF. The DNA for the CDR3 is TGTGCCAGCAGCTCAGGGGGCGACACCGGGGAGCTGTTTTTT. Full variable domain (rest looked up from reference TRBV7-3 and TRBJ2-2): GAGVSQTPSNKVTEKGKYVELRCDPISGHTALYWYRQSLGQGPEFLIYFQGTGAADDSGLPNDRFFAVRPEGSVSTLKIQRTERGDSAVYLCASSSGGDTGELFFGEGSRLTVL.

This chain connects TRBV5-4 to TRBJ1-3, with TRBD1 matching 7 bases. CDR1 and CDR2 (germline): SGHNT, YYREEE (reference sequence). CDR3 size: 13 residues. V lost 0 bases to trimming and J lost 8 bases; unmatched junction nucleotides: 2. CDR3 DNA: TGTGCCAGCAGCTTGGGACAGGGCTACACCATATATTTT. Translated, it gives CASSLGQGYTIYF. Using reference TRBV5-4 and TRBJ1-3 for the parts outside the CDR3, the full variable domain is ETGVTQSPTHLIKTRGQQVTLRCSSQSGHNTVSWYQQALGQGPQFIFQYYREEENGRGNFPPRFSGLQFPNYSSELNVNALELDDSALYLCASSLGQGYTIYFGEGSWLTVV.

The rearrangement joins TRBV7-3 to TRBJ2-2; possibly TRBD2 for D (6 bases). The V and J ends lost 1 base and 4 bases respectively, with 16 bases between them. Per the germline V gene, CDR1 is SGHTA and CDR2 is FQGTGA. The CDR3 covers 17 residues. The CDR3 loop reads CASSLSGGGAGTGELFF. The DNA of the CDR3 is TGTGCCAGCAGCTTAAGCGGTGGGGGAGCGGGCACCGGGGAGCTGTTTTTT.